These 15 T cell receptor beta chains came from one sample sequenced in a study of CD4+ T cells in melanoma. Clones were read by immunoSEQ multiplex PCR, and TCRdb kept only the in-frame ones, dropping some. This listing includes about 86 clones. Sequencing was done on a sample of cells sorted by PD-1 expression. The source of these receptors is a human donor with melanoma.

The genes are TRBV30 and TRBJ2-7; perhaps TRBD2 as D (6 bases). V gave up 2 bases and J gave up 6 bases, with 14 bases separating them. CDR1 and CDR2 from the germline V gene are GTSNPN and SVGIG (reference sequence). This CDR3 is 13 amino acids long. CDR3: CAWSPGTGVEQYF. CDR3 DNA: TGTGCCTGGAGTCCGGGTACGGGGGTCGAGCAGTACTTC.

The CDR3 DNA reads TGCAGCGTATCCCTCGACAGGACCAACACTGAAGCTTTCTTT. This sequence encodes CSVSLDRTNTEAFF. The V call is TRBV29-1, the J call TRBJ1-1, with D perhaps TRBD1 (6 bases). The CDR3 runs 14 residues. Trimming removed 6 bases at V and 2 bases at J, with 16 bases between. The germline CDR1 and CDR2 sequences are SQVTM and ANQGSEA.

This clone rates as hyperexpanded (1% or more). This chain joins TRBV19 and TRBJ1-1; D is undetermined. There are 13 residues in the CDR3. Germline values: CDR1 LNHDA, CDR2 SQIVND (reference sequence). The germline V and J ends were trimmed by 2 bases and 11 bases, with 15 bases remaining between them. The CDR3 sequence is CASSIKGDTPAFF. In DNA form, the CDR3 reads TGTGCCAGTAGTATAAAAGGTGACACCCCCGCTTTCTTT.

The gene calls are TRBV19 and TRBJ1-6; 9 bases agree with TRBD1. Looked up from germline, CDR1 is LNHDA and CDR2 is SQIVND (reference sequence). The CDR3 loop spans 17 amino acids. The V and J ends lost 6 bases and 10 bases, in that order; junction bases with no gene match: 16. DNA of the CDR3: TGTGCCAGTAGCCAAAGGGGACAGGGAATAATGGGCTCACCCCTCCACTTT. Amino acids: CASSQRGQGIMGSPLHF.

J is TRBJ2-3 and V is TRBV5-1, with TRBD2 matching 10 bases. CDR3 length: 17 amino acids. With 0 bases clipped from V and 1 base from J, the junction kept 5 bases outside the gene matches. Per germline, CDR1 SGHRS and CDR2 YFSETQ. CDR3: CASSLGTSGQRTDTQYF. For the CDR3, the DNA is TGCGCCAGCAGCTTGGGGACTAGCGGACAACGCACAGATACGCAGTATTTT.

In its sample, this clone ranks as hyperexpanded (1% or more). The V and J genes are TRBV10-2 and TRBJ2-1, with 8 bases that match TRBD1. In germline, CDR1 is WSHSY, CDR2 SAAADI. This CDR3 is built from 13 residues. V was clipped by 3 bases and J by 14 bases; unmatched bases: 9. The DNA of the CDR3 is TGCGCCAGCAGTGAAGACAGGGGCGAGGGGGAGTTCTTC. It specifies CASSEDRGEGEFF.

This clone has only a few counts. This chain joins TRBV30 and TRBJ1-6, with 7 positions matching TRBD1. V shed 2 bases, J shed 10 bases, and the junction held 8 bases outside the gene matches. Looked up from germline, CDR1 is GTSNPN and CDR2 is SVGIG (reference sequence). This CDR3 is built from 14 residues. The CDR3 DNA reads TGTGCCTGGAGTACAGGGGCCGACGGATCACCCCTCCACTTT. Its protein is CAWSTGADGSPLHF.

This clone appeared a single time. The genes are TRBV9 and TRBJ2-5, with D perhaps TRBD1 or TRBD2 (5 bases each). V lost 4 bases and J 1 base, leaving 11 bases between the germline ends. The CDR3 has 14 amino acids. Germline V gene lookup returns CDR1 SGDLS and CDR2 YYNGEE. The CDR3 DNA is TGTGCCAGCAGCCTCGTTGGGGGCCAAGAGACCCAGTACTTC. Its protein product is CASSLVGGQETQYF.

This clone was counted only a few times. This chain links TRBV5-4 with TRBJ2-3; D gene unclear. The CDR3 runs 13 residues. Germline loops: CDR1 SGHNT, CDR2 YYREEE (reference sequence). Trimming removed 0 bases at V and 3 bases at J, with 5 bases between. The CDR3 sequence is CASSLDWTDTQYF. The CDR3 coding sequence is TGTGCCAGCAGCTTGGACTGGACAGATACGCAGTATTTT.

J is TRBJ1-2 and V is TRBV28; D is possibly TRBD1 (6 bases). V was shortened by 7 bases and J by 2 bases, with 11 bases between the two germline ends. Germline loops: CDR1 MDHEN, CDR2 SYDVKM. The CDR3 runs to 13 residues. The CDR3 protein is CASKAGVNYGYTF. The CDR3 region has the DNA TGTGCCAGCAAGGCAGGGGTCAACTATGGCTACACCTTC.

This clone is classed as hyperexpanded (1% or more). The V call is TRBV18, the J call TRBJ1-1, with TRBD1 matching over 8 bases. Germline values: CDR1 KGHSH, CDR2 LQKENI. V lost 0 bases to trimming and J lost 8 bases; unmatched junction nucleotides: 5. The CDR3 is 14 amino acids. The CDR3 loop is CASSPPNTGGEAFF. In DNA, the CDR3 is TGTGCCAGCTCACCACCTAATACAGGGGGGGAAGCTTTCTTT.

This clone occurred a few times. The chain is built from TRBV28 and TRBJ2-6; D may be TRBD1 or TRBD2 (5 bases each). The germline gives CDR1 MDHEN, CDR2 SYDVKM. V lost 7 bases, J lost 4 bases, and 20 bases lay in between. The CDR3 loop spans 17 amino acids. CDR3 region: CASMSPGGGTGANVLTF. The CDR3 DNA follows: TGTGCCAGCATGTCCCCTGGTGGGGGTACCGGGGCCAACGTCCTGACTTTC.

The chain uses TRBV28 and TRBJ1-2; possible D gene TRBD1, 6 bases. This CDR3 spans 15 amino acids. CDR1 MDHEN and CDR2 SYDVKM come from the germline V gene. The V and J ends lost 3 bases and 6 bases respectively, with 17 bases between them. The CDR3 bases are TGTGCCAGCAGTTTCCGGACAGACGGAGGACATGGCTACACCTTC. Encoded protein: CASSFRTDGGHGYTF.

The rearrangement uses TRBV27 and TRBJ2-7; the D gene is possibly TRBD2 (6 bases). V lost 0 bases and J 7 bases, leaving 13 bases between the germline ends. The CDR3 runs 14 residues. CDR1 is MNHEY and CDR2 is SMNVEV in the germline V gene (reference sequence). The CDR3 DNA is TGTGCCAGCAGTTTATCGGGCAGGGCGGGGGAGCAGTACTTC. The encoded protein is CASSLSGRAGEQYF.

The chain uses TRBV19 and TRBJ2-1; 14 bases line up with TRBD2. The germline CDR1 and CDR2 sequences are LNHDA and SQIVND (reference sequence). The CDR3 is 17 amino acids. J gave up 5 bases and V 4 bases, and 7 bases lay outside the gene matches. CDR3 nucleotide sequence: TGTGCCAGTAGTAGAGGGACTAGCGGGGGTGGCGACAATGAGCAGTTCTTC. Translated: CASSRGTSGGGDNEQFF.